A selection of T cell receptor beta chains follows, all from one sample in a study of response to subunit inactivated influenza vaccine. Each CDR3 protein is one row after TCRdb ran MiXCR on the RT-PCR reads. The sample records approximately 700,000 distinct CDR3 sequences, 11% to 15% being singletons. Specimen: PBMCs from blood, collected 14 days before vaccination. The receptors originated from a man aged 50 to 60 who received an inactivated influenza vaccine. CDR3s include the opening cysteine and the closing phenylalanine or tryptophan. The D gene is left open where the match is weak. Only some rows state a clone size, as once, few, many or a class for expanded clones.

TRBV20-1	TRBD2	TRBJ2-2	NA	TGCAGTGTTAGCGGGCAGAACACCGGGGAGCTGTTTTTT	CSVSGQNTGELFF
TRBV6-5	NA	TRBJ2-1	NA	TGTGCCAGCAGTTACTTTGACGGAATCAATGAGCAGTTCTTC	CASSYFDGINEQFF
TRBV12-3/TRBV12-4	NA	TRBJ2-3	many	TGTGCCAGCAGTTTCCGCCAGCTCACAGATACGCAGTATTTT	CASSFRQLTDTQYF
TRBV20-1	NA	TRBJ1-1	NA	TGCAGTGCTAGTTTCGGGAACACTGAAGCTTTCTTT	CSASFGNTEAFF
TRBV11-2	NA	TRBJ2-7	many	TGTGCCAGCAGCTTATCGTACAGTGACTACGAGCAGTACTTC	CASSLSYSDYEQYF
TRBV10-3	NA	TRBJ2-1	many	TGTGCCATCAGTGAATTGGGTGAGCAGTTCTTC	CAISELGEQFF
TRBV7-8	TRBD1	TRBJ2-1	NA	TGTGCCAGCAGCCCTCGGACAGGGGGGGCTGAGCAGTTCTTC	CASSPRTGGAEQFF
TRBV11-2	NA	TRBJ1-5	few	TGTGCCAGCAGCTTAGGGTTGGGGGCTCTGCAGCCCCAGCATTTT	CASSLGLGALQPQHF
TRBV6-2/TRBV6-3	NA	TRBJ1-5	NA	TGTGCCACCGGATGGGGAAAAGGGGTTCAGCCCCAGCATTTT	CATGWGKGVQPQHF
TRBV5-1	TRBD2	TRBJ2-5	NA	TGCGCCAGCAGCAGGACTAGTTTAGGACAAGAGACCCAGTACTTC	CASSRTSLGQETQYF
TRBV3-1	TRBD2	TRBJ2-7	NA	TGTGCCAGCAGCCGTACCGGGACTAGCGCCTACGAGCAGTACTTC	CASSRTGTSAYEQYF
TRBV7-9	NA	TRBJ1-5	many	TGTGCCAGCAGCATGAGCCGTGGGGGCAATCAGCCCCAGCATTTT	CASSMSRGGNQPQHF
TRBV11-2	NA	TRBJ2-1	few	TGTGCCAGCAGCTTAGGTTTTGAGCAGTTCTTC	CASSLGFEQFF
TRBV20-1	TRBD1	TRBJ2-3	NA	TGCAGTAATCGGGACAGGAGCACAGATACGCAGTATTTT	CSNRDRSTDTQYF
TRBV6-2/TRBV6-3	NA	TRBJ1-2	few	TGTGCCAGCAGTTATCGCAGGCTTGATGGCTACACCTTC	CASSYRRLDGYTF
TRBV27	NA	TRBJ2-3	few	TGTGCCAGCAGTTTATCGATTGAGTTTGGGGGAGATACGCAGTATTTT	CASSLSIEFGGDTQYF
TRBV28	NA	TRBJ1-4	NA	TGTGCCAGCAGTTTGAATGGGGAAAAACTGTTTTTT	CASSLNGEKLFF
TRBV18	TRBD2	TRBJ2-3	few	TGTGCCAGCTCACCACTAGCGGGAAGGGATACGCAGTATTTT	CASSPLAGRDTQYF
TRBV4-3	NA	TRBJ2-1	few	TGCGCCAGCAGCCGGGCAGGGTTAGTCAATGAGCAGTTCTTC	CASSRAGLVNEQFF
TRBV7-9	TRBD1	TRBJ2-7	NA	TGTGCCAGCAGCTTAGGTCAGGGGGAGTACTCCTACGAGCAGTACTTC	CASSLGQGEYSYEQYF
TRBV12-3/TRBV12-4	NA	TRBJ2-3	NA	TGTGCCAGCAGGCCAGGTTGCAGCACAGATACGCAGTATTTT	CASRPGCSTDTQYF
TRBV7-8	NA	TRBJ2-7	few	TGTGCCAGCAGCCCGCGGTGGGTTAACGAGCAGTACTTC	CASSPRWVNEQYF
TRBV7-9	TRBD1	TRBJ2-7	few	TGTGCCAGCAGCCCGACAGGGGTTTCGCAGTACTTC	CASSPTGVSQYF
TRBV7-2	TRBD2	TRBJ2-2	few	TGTGCCAGCAGCTTAGCGGCTAGCGGGATAGCCGGGGAGCTGTTTTTT	CASSLAASGIAGELFF
TRBV7-2	NA	TRBJ2-7	few	TGTGCCAGCAGCTTAATTAGAGGGGACGAGCAGTACTTC	CASSLIRGDEQYF
TRBV27	NA	TRBJ2-2	NA	TGTGCCAGCAGTTTATTGGCGGGGTGGACGACCGGGGAGCTGTTTTTT	CASSLLAGWTTGELFF